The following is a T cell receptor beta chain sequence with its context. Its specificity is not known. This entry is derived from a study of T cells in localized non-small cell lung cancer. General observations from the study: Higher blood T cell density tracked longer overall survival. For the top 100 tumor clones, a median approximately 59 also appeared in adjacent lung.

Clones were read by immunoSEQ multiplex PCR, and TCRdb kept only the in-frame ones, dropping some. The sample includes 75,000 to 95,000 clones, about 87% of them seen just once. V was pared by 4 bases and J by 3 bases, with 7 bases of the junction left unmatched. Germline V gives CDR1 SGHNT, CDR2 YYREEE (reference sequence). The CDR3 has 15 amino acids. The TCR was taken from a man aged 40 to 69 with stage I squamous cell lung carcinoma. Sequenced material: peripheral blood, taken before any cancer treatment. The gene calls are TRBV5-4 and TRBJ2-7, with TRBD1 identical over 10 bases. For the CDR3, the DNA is TGTGCCAGCAGCGCCGGACAGGGGGGAAACTACGAGCAGTACTTC. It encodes CASSAGQGGNYEQYF.